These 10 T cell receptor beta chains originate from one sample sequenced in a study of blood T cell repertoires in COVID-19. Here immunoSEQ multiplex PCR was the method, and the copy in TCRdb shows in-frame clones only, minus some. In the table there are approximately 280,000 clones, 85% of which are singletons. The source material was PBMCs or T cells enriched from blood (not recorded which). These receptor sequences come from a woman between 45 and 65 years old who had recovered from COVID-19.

The CDR3 region has the DNA TGTGCCAGCAGAGAGGGACTAGCGGAATACAATGAGCAGTTCTTC. It yields the protein CASREGLAEYNEQFF. The chain couples TRBV2 to TRBJ2-1, with 11 bases fitting TRBD2. CDR3 size: 15 residues. In germline, CDR1 is SNHLY, CDR2 FYNNEI. V lost 6 bases, J lost 4 bases, and 5 bases stayed unmatched.

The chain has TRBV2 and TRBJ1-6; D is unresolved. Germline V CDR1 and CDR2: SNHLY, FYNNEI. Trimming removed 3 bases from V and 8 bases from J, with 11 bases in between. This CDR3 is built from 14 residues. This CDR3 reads CASSEEGTDSPLHF. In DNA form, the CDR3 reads TGTGCCAGCAGTGAGGAGGGTACCGATTCACCCCTCCACTTT.

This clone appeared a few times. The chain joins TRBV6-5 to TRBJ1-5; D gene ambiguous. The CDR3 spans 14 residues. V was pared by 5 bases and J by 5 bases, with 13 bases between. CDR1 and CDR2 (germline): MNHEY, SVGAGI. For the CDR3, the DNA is TGTGCCAGCAGTCCTCGGAAGGCGGATCAGCCCCAGCATTTT. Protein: CASSPRKADQPQHF.

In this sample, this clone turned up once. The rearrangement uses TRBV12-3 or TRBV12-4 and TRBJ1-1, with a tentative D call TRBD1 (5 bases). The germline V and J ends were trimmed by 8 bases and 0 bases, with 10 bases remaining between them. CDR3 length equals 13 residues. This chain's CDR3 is CASGASMNTEAFF. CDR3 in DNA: TGTGCCAGCGGGGCATCGATGAACACTGAAGCTTTCTTT.

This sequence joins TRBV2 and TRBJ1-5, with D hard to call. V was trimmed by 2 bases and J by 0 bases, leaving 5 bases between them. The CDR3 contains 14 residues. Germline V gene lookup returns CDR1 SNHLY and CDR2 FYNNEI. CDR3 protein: CASSETYSNQPQHF. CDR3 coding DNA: TGTGCCAGCAGTGAAACTTATAGCAATCAGCCCCAGCATTTT.

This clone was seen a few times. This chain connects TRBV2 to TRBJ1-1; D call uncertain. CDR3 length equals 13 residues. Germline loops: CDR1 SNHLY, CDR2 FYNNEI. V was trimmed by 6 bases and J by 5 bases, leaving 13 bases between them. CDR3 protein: CASRLGWQTEAFF. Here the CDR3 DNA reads TGTGCCAGCAGGCTAGGTTGGCAAACTGAAGCTTTCTTT. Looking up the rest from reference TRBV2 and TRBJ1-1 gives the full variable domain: EPEVTQTPSHQVTQMGQEVILRCVPISNHLYFYWYRQILGQKVEFLVSFYNNEISEKSEIFDDQFSVERPDGSNFTLKIRSTKLEDSAMYFCASRLGWQTEAFFGQGTRLTVV.

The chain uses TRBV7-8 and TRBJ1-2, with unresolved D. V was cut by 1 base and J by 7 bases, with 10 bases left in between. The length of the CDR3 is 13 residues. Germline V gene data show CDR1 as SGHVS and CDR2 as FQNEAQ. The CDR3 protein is CASSLGGGGGYTF. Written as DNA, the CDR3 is TGTGCCAGCAGCTTAGGGGGAGGAGGTGGCTACACCTTC. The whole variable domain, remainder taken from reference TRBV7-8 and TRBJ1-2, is GAGVSQSPRYKVAKRGQDVALRCDPISGHVSLFWYQQALGQGPEFLTYFQNEAQLDKSGLPSDRFFAERPEGSVSTLKIQRTQQEDSAVYLCASSLGGGGGYTFGSGTRLTVV.

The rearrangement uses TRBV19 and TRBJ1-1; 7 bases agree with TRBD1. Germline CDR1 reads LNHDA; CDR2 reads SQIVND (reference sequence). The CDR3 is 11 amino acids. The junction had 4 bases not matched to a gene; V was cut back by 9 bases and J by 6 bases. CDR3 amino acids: CASSDRAEAFF. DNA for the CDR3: TGTGCCAGCTCAGACAGGGCTGAAGCTTTCTTT.

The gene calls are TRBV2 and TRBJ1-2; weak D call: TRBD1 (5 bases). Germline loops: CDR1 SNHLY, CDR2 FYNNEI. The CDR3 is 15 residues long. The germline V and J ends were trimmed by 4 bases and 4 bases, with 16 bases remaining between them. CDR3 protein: CASSGTFDSLYGYTF. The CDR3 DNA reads TGTGCCAGCAGTGGGACCTTTGACAGTCTCTATGGCTACACCTTC.

The CDR3 is CASSIGPYPSIQPQHF. CDR3 DNA sequence: TGTGCCAGTAGTATTGGTCCCTACCCGTCCATTCAGCCCCAGCATTTT. The chain employs TRBV19 and TRBJ1-5; D gene unclear. Trimming took 3 bases from V and 6 from J, leaving 18 bases between them. The germline CDR1 and CDR2 sequences are LNHDA and SQIVND (reference sequence). The CDR3 has 16 amino acids.